A selection of T cell receptor beta chains follows, all from one sample in a study of cytomegalovirus exposure and HLA in healthy donors. Repertoires were generated with immunoSEQ multiplex PCR, while TCRdb's copy carries only in-frame clones and drops some. This sample carries around 35,000 clones, more than 80% of them seen once, and the ten largest clones take 9.3%. Sequencing was performed on PBMCs. The receptor set was obtained from a middle-aged woman in good health and CMV-seronegative. CDR3s include the opening cysteine and the closing phenylalanine or tryptophan. A D gene is named only where the DNA matches it firmly. Not all rows give a size; the values are once, few, many and, for expanded clones, a class.

j_gene | d_gene | v_gene | len | abundance | CDR3nt | CDR3aa
TRBJ2-5 | - | TRBV7-3 | 13 | - | TGTGCCAGCAGCTTCGGACAGCAAGAGACCCAGTACTTC | CASSFGQQETQYF
TRBJ1-6 | - | TRBV5-1 | 12 | - | TGCGCCAGCAGCCAGAAAAATTCACCCCTCCACTTT | CASSQKNSPLHF
TRBJ1-6 | - | TRBV27 | 13 | once | TGTGCCAGCAGTCAACAGGGTAATTCACCCCTCCACTTT | CASSQQGNSPLHF
TRBJ1-2 | TRBD1 | TRBV18 | 15 | - | TGTGCCAGCTCACCGACAGGGGGCCCGAGGCATGGCTACACCTTC | CASSPTGGPRHGYTF
TRBJ1-5 | - | TRBV5-1 | 15 | once | TGCGCCAGCAGCTTGTGGGATCCGGGAAGTCAGCCCCAGCATTTT | CASSLWDPGSQPQHF
TRBJ2-1 | - | TRBV9 | 16 | - | TGTGCCAGCAGCAATTTAGGGCTAGCTCCCGACAATGAGCAGTTCTTC | CASSNLGLAPDNEQFF
TRBJ2-2 | TRBD1 | TRBV11-3 | 15 | - | TGTGCCAGCAGCTCACAGGGGGGAAACACCGGGGAGCTGTTTTTT | CASSSQGGNTGELFF
TRBJ2-2 | - | TRBV7-9 | 17 | - | TGTGCCAGCAGCTTATTCTCCGGCAGGGAAAACACCGGGGAGCTGTTTTTT | CASSLFSGRENTGELFF
TRBJ2-5 | TRBD2 | TRBV2 | 15 | - | TGTGCCAGCAGTGAAGCAAGAGCGGGGGGACAGACCCAGTACTTC | CASSEARAGGQTQYF
TRBJ1-2 | - | TRBV6-5 | 13 | - | TGTGCCAGCAGTTACATAGCAGTAGGTGGCTACACCTTC | CASSYIAVGGYTF
TRBJ2-2 | - | TRBV11-2 | 13 | - | TGTGCCAGCAGCTCGTACTTAACCGGGGAGCTGTTTTTT | CASSSYLTGELFF
TRBJ2-3 | - | TRBV5-1 | 17 | - | TGCGCCAGCAGCTCTGGTCCGGAGCGGTCTCTCACAGATACGCAGTATTTT | CASSSGPERSLTDTQYF
TRBJ2-2 | TRBD1 | TRBV7-2 | 16 | - | TGTGCCAGCAGCTTAGTGGCCAGGGGGCGTCACGGGGAGCTGTTTTTT | CASSLVARGRHGELFF
TRBJ1-3 | - | TRBV7-9 | 16 | - | TGTGCCAGCAGTCCGAAGGGAGGCTCGATCGGAAACACCATATATTTT | CASSPKGGSIGNTIYF
TRBJ1-5 | - | TRBV6-4 | 14 | - | TGTGCCACCCGGGGGGGGGATCTCGATCAGCCCCAGCATTTT | CATRGGDLDQPQHF
TRBJ2-3 | TRBD2 | TRBV5-6 | 15 | few | TGTGCCAGCAATCTAGCGGAAATAGGCACAGATACGCAGTATTTT | CASNLAEIGTDTQYF
TRBJ2-5 | TRBD2 | TRBV27 | 14 | once | TGTGCCAGCCGGCCTAGCGGGGCGGGGGAGACCCAGTACTTC | CASRPSGAGETQYF
TRBJ1-4 | TRBD1 | TRBV9 | 16 | - | TGTGCCAGCAGCGTAGGCCAGGGGGCAACTAATGAAAAACTGTTTTTT | CASSVGQGATNEKLFF
TRBJ2-2 | TRBD1 | TRBV7-2 | 18 | - | TGTGCCAGCAGCTTGGTCCCTTCCGGGACAGTGGACACCGGGGAGCTGTTTTTT | CASSLVPSGTVDTGELFF
TRBJ1-5 | - | TRBV6-5 | 13 | - | TGTGCCAGCAGTTACTCGAGCCATCAATTACAGCATTTT | CASSYSSHQLQHF
TRBJ2-4 | - | TRBV6-1 | 16 | - | TGTGCCAGCAGTGATGGGGGGGCCCCTCGGAGGGACATTCAGTACTTC | CASSDGGAPRRDIQYF
TRBJ2-2 | - | TRBV12-5 | 15 | - | TGTGCTAGTGGTTTGGCCAAGGGGGGGCCCGGGGAGCTGTTTTTT | CASGLAKGGPGELFF
TRBJ1-4 | TRBD1 | TRBV9 | 15 | - | TGTGCCAGCAGCGTGGACAGGGGGGCGGGGGAAAAACTGTTTTTT | CASSVDRGAGEKLFF
TRBJ1-6 | - | TRBV19 | 14 | few | TGTGCCAGTAGTTTCAGCTCCTATAATTCACCCCTCCACTTT | CASSFSSYNSPLHF
TRBJ2-5 | - | TRBV10-3 | 13 | - | TGTGCCATCAGCCCGGGGTCACAAGAGACCCAGTACTTC | CAISPGSQETQYF
TRBJ2-7 | - | TRBV6-5 | 14 | - | TGTGCCAGCAGTTATGATGGACAGCGCTACGAGCAGTACTTC | CASSYDGQRYEQYF